This section outlines one TCR beta chain sequence together with its context. The data stem from a study of OX40 agonist ivuxolimab in advanced cancers. CDR3 length: 14 amino acids. Germline V gene lookup returns CDR1 MGHRA and CDR2 YSYEKL. The junction had 5 bases not matched to a gene; V was cut back by 4 bases and J by 6 bases. Generated by immunoSEQ multiplex PCR, the TCRdb table keeps only in-frame clones and is missing some. The table shows some 11,000 clones, with around 86% occurring only once. This clonotype was obtained from an adult with an advanced solid tumor such as melanoma, head and neck, liver or kidney cancer. The V gene is TRBV4-1, the J gene TRBJ2-1; 8 bases fit TRBD1. The sequencing used CD4+ or CD8+ T cells sorted from blood, collected in a trial of the OX40 agonist ivuxolimab. This CDR3 is CASSPGQGRNEQFF. The CDR3 region has the DNA TGCGCCAGCAGCCCCGGACAGGGACGCAATGAGCAGTTCTTC.